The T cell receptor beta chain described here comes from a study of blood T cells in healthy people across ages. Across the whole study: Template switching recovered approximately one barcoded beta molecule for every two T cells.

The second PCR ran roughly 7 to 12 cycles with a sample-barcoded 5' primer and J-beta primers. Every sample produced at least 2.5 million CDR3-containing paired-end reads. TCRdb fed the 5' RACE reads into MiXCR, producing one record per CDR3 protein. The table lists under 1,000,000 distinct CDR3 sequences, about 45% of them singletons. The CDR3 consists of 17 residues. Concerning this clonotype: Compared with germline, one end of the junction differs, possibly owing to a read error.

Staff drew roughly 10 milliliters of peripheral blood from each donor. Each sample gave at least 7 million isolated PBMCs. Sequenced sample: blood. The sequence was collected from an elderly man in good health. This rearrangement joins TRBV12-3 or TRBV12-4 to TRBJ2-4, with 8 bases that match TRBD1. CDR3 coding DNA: TGTGCCGGCAGTCCCGGGACAGGTGGATCTTCCCGGAACATTCAGTACTTC. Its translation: CAGSPGTGGSSRNIQYF.